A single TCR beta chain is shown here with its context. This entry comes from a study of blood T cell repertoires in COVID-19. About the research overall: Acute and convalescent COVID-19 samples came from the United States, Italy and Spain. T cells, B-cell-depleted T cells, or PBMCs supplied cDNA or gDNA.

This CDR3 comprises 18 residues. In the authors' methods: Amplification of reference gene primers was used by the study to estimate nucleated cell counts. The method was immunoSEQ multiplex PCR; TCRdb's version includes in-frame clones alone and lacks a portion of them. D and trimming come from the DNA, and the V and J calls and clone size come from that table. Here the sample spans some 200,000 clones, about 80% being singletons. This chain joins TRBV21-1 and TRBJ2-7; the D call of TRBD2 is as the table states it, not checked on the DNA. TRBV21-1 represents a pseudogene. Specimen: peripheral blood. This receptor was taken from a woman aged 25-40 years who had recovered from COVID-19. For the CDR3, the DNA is TGTGCCAGCAGCTTCCGGGCGCGGACTAGCGGGAGGGCCTACGAGCAGTACTTC. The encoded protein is CASSFRARTSGRAYEQYF.